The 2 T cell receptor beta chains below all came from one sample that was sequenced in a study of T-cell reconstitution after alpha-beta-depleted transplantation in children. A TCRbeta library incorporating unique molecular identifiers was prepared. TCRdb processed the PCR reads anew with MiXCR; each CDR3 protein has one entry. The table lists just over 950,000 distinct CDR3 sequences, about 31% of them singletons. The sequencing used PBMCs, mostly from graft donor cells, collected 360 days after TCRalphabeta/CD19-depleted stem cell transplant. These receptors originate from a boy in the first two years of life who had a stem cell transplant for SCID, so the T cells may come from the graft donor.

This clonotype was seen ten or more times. CDR3 loop: CASSSGGQQGWYQETQYF. The DNA for the CDR3 is TGTGCCAGCAGTTCGGGGGGACAACAGGGATGGTACCAAGAGACCCAGTACTTC. The V and J genes are TRBV2 and TRBJ2-5; a weak D match, TRBD2 (7 bases). This CDR3 comprises 18 residues. V dropped 5 bases and J dropped 0 bases, with 22 bases sitting between them. Germline V gene sequence: CDR1 SNHLY, CDR2 FYNNEI.

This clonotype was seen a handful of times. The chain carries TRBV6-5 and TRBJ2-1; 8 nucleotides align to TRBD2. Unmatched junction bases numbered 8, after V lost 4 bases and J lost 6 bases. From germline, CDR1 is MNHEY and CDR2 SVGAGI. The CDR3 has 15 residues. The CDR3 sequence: CASSSPTRGGNEQFF. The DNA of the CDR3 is TGTGCCAGCAGTTCCCCGACCCGGGGGGGCAATGAGCAGTTCTTC.